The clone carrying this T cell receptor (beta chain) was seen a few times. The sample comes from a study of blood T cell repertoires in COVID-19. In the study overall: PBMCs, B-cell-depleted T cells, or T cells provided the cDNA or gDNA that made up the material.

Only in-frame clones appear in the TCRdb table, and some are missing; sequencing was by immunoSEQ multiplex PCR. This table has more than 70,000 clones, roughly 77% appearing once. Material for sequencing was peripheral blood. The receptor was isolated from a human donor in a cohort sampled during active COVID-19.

The CDR3 DNA reads TGTGCCAGCAGCCTCACAGGGAACACCGGGGAGCTGTTTTTT. Translation gives CASSLTGNTGELFF. This rearrangement joins TRBV7-8 to TRBJ2-2; TRBD1 is a possible D gene (5 bases). Germline lookup yields CDR1 SGHVS and CDR2 FQNEAQ. The CDR3 consists of 14 residues. V was clipped by 5 bases and J by 1 base, with 8 bases between them.